Presented here are 10 T cell receptor beta chains from one specimen sequenced in a study of T cells in Graves' hyperthyroidism and ophthalmopathy. The source material, RNA transcripts, was used to amplify TCR beta CDR3 regions. The HTBI primer set was used in a first-round RT-PCR of the TCR CDR3. TCRdb independently ran MiXCR on the multiplex PCR reads; one entry per CDR3 protein. The table includes approximately 510,000 distinct CDR3 sequences, 40% to 50% detected once. Sample: peripheral blood or thyroid tissue (not recorded which). Every receptor here comes from an adult woman with Graves' disease, either hyperthyroidism or ophthalmopathy (not recorded which).

This clonotype was recorded many times. The V and J genes are TRBV20-1 and TRBJ1-2, with 7 nucleotides matching TRBD1. There are 13 residues in the CDR3. Germline-derived CDR1 and CDR2 are DFQATT and SNEGSKA (reference sequence). Trimming removed 3 bases from V and 4 bases from J; junction bases left unmatched: 5. The CDR3 loop reads CSARERQGYGYTF. CDR3 bases: TGCAGTGCTAGGGAAAGACAGGGCTATGGCTACACCTTC.

V and J are TRBV20-1 and TRBJ2-7; 8 bases are a match to TRBD1. The CDR3 is made up of 14 amino acids. Germline values: CDR1 DFQATT, CDR2 SNEGSKA (reference sequence). V shed 4 bases and J 3 bases; nucleotides not matched to a gene: 8. For the CDR3, the DNA is TGCAGTGCTACCCCCCGGGACAGGAACTACGAGCAGTACTTC. It is translated as CSATPRDRNYEQYF.

The V and J genes are TRBV20-1 and TRBJ1-2; TRBD1 agrees at 7 bases. CDR3 length equals 15 residues. Germline V gene lookup returns CDR1 DFQATT and CDR2 SNEGSKA (reference sequence). V lost 6 bases and J lost 8; bases outside the gene matches: 18. CDR3 residues: CSALGGNDRVDGYTF. CDR3 bases: TGCAGTGCCCTAGGCGGAAACGACAGGGTCGACGGCTACACCTTC.

The V gene is TRBV10-3, the J gene TRBJ1-2; maybe TRBD1 (6 bases). Trimming took off 6 bases at V and 4 bases at J, with 24 bases between the two ends. This CDR3 is built from 17 residues. CDR1 is ENHRY and CDR2 is SYGVKD in the germline V gene. The CDR3 loop reads CAIRAGALLAGAYGYTF. The CDR3 DNA is TGTGCCATCAGGGCAGGGGCTCTACTAGCGGGAGCCTATGGCTACACCTTC.

This clonotype has more than one count but fewer than ten. This chain joins TRBV7-9 and TRBJ1-6; D unclear. Germline CDR1 reads SEHNR; CDR2 reads FQNEAQ (reference sequence). The length of the CDR3 is 14 residues. Trimming stripped 5 bases from V and 7 bases from J, with 12 bases between. As DNA, the CDR3 is TGTGCCAGCAGCCCTCATGACACCAATTCACCCCTCCACTTT. Its protein is CASSPHDTNSPLHF.

This chain connects TRBV10-3 to TRBJ2-6; TRBD1 matches at 10 bases. Unmatched junction bases numbered 7, after V lost 1 base and J lost 4 bases. The CDR3 is made up of 18 amino acids. Germline loops: CDR1 ENHRY, CDR2 SYGVKD. The CDR3, as DNA: TGTGCCATCAGTGAGTTTCCGGGACAGGGGTCCGGGGCCAACGTCCTGACTTTC. It is translated as CAISEFPGQGSGANVLTF.

The chain carries TRBV20-1 and TRBJ1-5; D remains unclear. The V end was cut by 4 bases, the J end by 4 bases, with 17 bases between. The CDR3 covers 15 residues. The germline V gene has CDR1 DFQATT and CDR2 SNEGSKA (reference sequence). CDR3 amino acids: CSATPQDIQNQPQHF. As DNA, the CDR3 is TGCAGTGCTACACCACAAGACATACAGAATCAGCCCCAGCATTTT.

This clonotype was observed many times. The chain combines TRBV15 with TRBJ2-5; no clear D gene. This CDR3 has 15 residues. The ends were cut back, 5 bases at V and 5 bases at J, with 18 bases in the middle. From germline, CDR1 is LNHNV and CDR2 YYDKDF (reference sequence). For the CDR3, the DNA is TGTGCCACCAGCGAACAAAAGGGCTATGGCGAGACCCAGTACTTC. Amino acids: CATSEQKGYGETQYF.

For this clonotype: This may stem from a read error, because a much larger clone lies one nucleotide away. The missing conserved phenylalanine or tryptophan at the end of this CDR3 makes a read error likely. The chain recombines TRBV20-1 with TRBJ2-7, with a tentative D call TRBD1 (6 bases). V was cut by 4 bases and J by 2 bases, with 12 bases left in between. The CDR3 spans 13 residues. CDR1 DFQATT and CDR2 SNEGSKA come from the germline V gene (reference sequence). Written as DNA, the CDR3 is TGCAGTGCTATTCCAGGGGCCCCCTACGAGCAGTACCTC. Its protein is CSAIPGAPYEQYL.

This chain links TRBV29-1 with TRBJ2-5; D unclear. This CDR3 region has 14 residues. Looked up from germline, CDR1 is SQVTM and CDR2 is ANQGSEA. V dropped 5 bases and J dropped 5 bases, with 18 bases sitting between them. Written as DNA, the CDR3 is TGCAGCGTTTCTGGATTGGCGGTCTGGGAGACCCAGTACTTC. Translated, it gives CSVSGLAVWETQYF.